Each of the 30 T cell receptor beta chains below was sequenced from the same sample in a study of cytomegalovirus exposure and HLA in healthy donors. PCR involved 60 Vbeta and 13 Jbeta primers. The repertoire was sequenced with immunoSEQ multiplex PCR; TCRdb's copy has only in-frame clones and lacks some. The sample carries roughly 160,000 clones, around 80% recorded once. Sequenced input: PBMCs. These receptors were collected from a boy between 2 and 10 years old in good health and CMV-seronegative.

V is TRBV6-1 and J is TRBJ1-2; perhaps TRBD1 as D (6 bases). V gave up 7 bases and J gave up 4 bases, with 13 bases separating them. The CDR3 runs to 13 residues. Germline CDR1 MNHNS, CDR2 SASEGT. DNA for the CDR3: TGTGCCAGCATATCAGGGGTTGTCTATGGCTACACCTTC. Its protein product is CASISGVVYGYTF.

The chain uses TRBV7-8 and TRBJ2-2, with 8 positions matching TRBD2. The CDR3 extends over 17 amino acids. CDR1 is SGHVS and CDR2 is FQNEAQ in the germline V gene. V shed 1 base, J shed 4 bases, and the junction held 8 bases outside the gene matches. This chain's CDR3 is CASSLGASGRVTGELFF. CDR3 sequence (DNA): TGTGCCAGCAGCTTAGGTGCAAGCGGGAGAGTCACCGGGGAGCTGTTTTTT. Combining the CDR3 with reference TRBV7-8 and TRBJ2-2 gives the whole variable domain GAGVSQSPRYKVAKRGQDVALRCDPISGHVSLFWYQQALGQGPEFLTYFQNEAQLDKSGLPSDRFFAERPEGSVSTLKIQRTQQEDSAVYLCASSLGASGRVTGELFFGEGSRLTVL.

The chain is built from TRBV6-5 and TRBJ2-3; 10 bases fit TRBD2. Germline V gene data show CDR1 as MNHEY and CDR2 as SVGAGI. V shed 2 bases and J 6 bases; nucleotides not matched to a gene: 5. The CDR3 spans 15 residues. CDR3 coding DNA: TGTGCCAGCAGTTACAGCGGGAGGGCCCTTGATACGCAGTATTTT. This encodes CASSYSGRALDTQYF.

The chain combines TRBV18 with TRBJ2-1, with 11 positions matching TRBD2. Per the germline V gene, CDR1 is KGHSH and CDR2 is LQKENI. The V segment lost 3 bases and the J segment 4 bases; nucleotides outside the gene matches: 2. This CDR3 comprises 15 residues. CDR3 sequence reads: CASSPTSGRYNEQFF. In DNA, the CDR3 is TGTGCCAGCTCACCTACTAGCGGGAGATACAATGAGCAGTTCTTC.

This chain links TRBV9 with TRBJ2-7; 8 positions agree with TRBD2. This CDR3 region has 12 residues. CDR1 and CDR2 from the germline V gene are SGDLS and YYNGEE. V lost 5 bases and J lost 9; bases outside the gene matches: 7. CDR3: CASRRREDVQYF. CDR3 DNA sequence: TGTGCCAGCAGACGGCGGGAGGATGTGCAGTACTTC.

Turning to this clone: One junction end disagrees with the germline gene, perhaps due to a read error. The chain couples TRBV18 to TRBJ2-1, with 12 bases matching TRBD2. The CDR3 runs 16 residues. Germline CDR1 reads KGHSH; CDR2 reads LQKENI. The CDR3 is CASSSPGLAGHNEQFF. CDR3 in DNA: TGTGCCAGCTCATCACCGGGACTAGCGGGCCACAATGAGCAGTTCTTC.

J is TRBJ1-5 and V is TRBV7-2; 9 nucleotides line up with TRBD1. The CDR3 totals 15 residues. Germline V gives CDR1 SGHTA, CDR2 FQGNSA. The J segment lost 6 bases and the V segment lost 1 base, leaving 4 bases of the junction unmatched. The CDR3: CASSLDGTGSQPQHF. The CDR3, as DNA: TGTGCCAGCAGCTTAGATGGGACAGGGAGTCAGCCCCAGCATTTT.

This sequence joins TRBV18 and TRBJ1-6; the match to TRBD1 covers 7 bases. CDR1 and CDR2 from the germline V gene are KGHSH and LQKENI. With V trimmed by 4 bases and J by 4 bases, 4 bases remained unmatched. The CDR3 sequence is 15 residues long. The CDR3 region has the DNA TGTGCCAGCTCACGGAGGGGGCTGTATAATTCACCCCTCCACTTT. This translates into CASSRRGLYNSPLHF.

The chain employs TRBV4-1 and TRBJ2-1; 7 positions agree with TRBD1. J lost 6 bases, V lost 2 bases, and 1 base had no gene match. This CDR3 region has 13 residues. The germline V gene has CDR1 MGHRA and CDR2 YSYEKL. The CDR3 nucleotides read TGCGCCAGCAGCCAAACAGGGGCCAATGAGCAGTTCTTC. Amino acid sequence: CASSQTGANEQFF.

The V gene is TRBV4-1, the J gene TRBJ1-3; possibly TRBD1 for D (5 bases). The CDR3 loop spans 15 amino acids. Germline V gene lookup returns CDR1 MGHRA and CDR2 YSYEKL. V lost 1 base and J lost 3, with 10 bases in between. The CDR3 coding sequence is TGCGCCAGCAGCCAAGGGCCAGGGCTTGGAAACACCATATATTTT. Amino acid sequence: CASSQGPGLGNTIYF.

The chain is built from TRBV5-4 and TRBJ1-1; 10 nucleotides match TRBD1. The CDR3 spans 15 residues. Germline V CDR1 and CDR2: SGHNT, YYREEE (reference sequence). V was pared by 2 bases and J by 4 bases, with 5 bases of the junction left unmatched. The CDR3 loop reads CASSFRDRGGTEAFF. CDR3 DNA sequence: TGTGCCAGCAGCTTCCGGGACAGGGGTGGCACTGAAGCTTTCTTT.

As to this clone: Germline and junction disagree at one end, which may indicate a read error. This sample includes further DNA sequences coding for the same CDR3. The chain carries TRBV15 and TRBJ1-1, with a tentative D call TRBD1 (5 bases). The CDR3 has 13 amino acids. CDR1 and CDR2 (germline): LNHNV, YYDKDF (reference sequence). In nucleotides, the CDR3 is TGCGCCACCAGCAGAGACAGATACACTGAAGCTTTCTTT. Residues: CATSRDRYTEAFF.

The CDR3 bases are TGCGCCAGCAGCTTCGGGACAGTGAACACTGAAGCTTTCTTT. Its translation: CASSFGTVNTEAFF. This sequence joins TRBV5-1 and TRBJ1-1; TRBD1 matches 7 bases. Germline V gives CDR1 SGHRS, CDR2 YFSETQ. The length of the CDR3 is 14 residues. The V segment lost 2 bases and the J segment 0 bases; nucleotides outside the gene matches: 1.

This clone appeared once. This chain uses TRBV5-1 with TRBJ2-1, with a weak D call TRBD2 (5 bases). Germline values: CDR1 SGHRS, CDR2 YFSETQ. The CDR3 contains 16 residues. Trimming removed 1 base from V and 3 bases from J, with 14 bases in between. For the CDR3, the DNA is TGCGCCAGCAGCTTGCGGCGGGTCGGGAACTACAATGAGCAGTTCTTC. Protein product: CASSLRRVGNYNEQFF.

The chain carries TRBV27 and TRBJ1-6; perhaps TRBD1 as D (6 bases). V was clipped by 5 bases and J by 18 bases, with 23 bases between them. Germline V gene sequence: CDR1 MNHEY, CDR2 SMNVEV (reference sequence). The CDR3 loop spans 14 amino acids. The CDR3 DNA sequence: TGTGCCAGCAGTCCGCACGGACAGATGGGTGTACACCACTTT. This sequence encodes CASSPHGQMGVHHF.

The sample holds a few counts of this clone. This rearrangement joins TRBV7-9 to TRBJ2-7; 13 bases fit TRBD2. The CDR3 has 16 amino acids. V lost 3 bases, J lost 4 bases, and 6 bases stayed unmatched. Germline lookup yields CDR1 SEHNR and CDR2 FQNEAQ (reference sequence). CDR3 sequence (DNA): TGTGCCAGCAGCTTGGAGACTAGCGGGAGGTTGTACGAGCAGTACTTC. It encodes CASSLETSGRLYEQYF.

The V call is TRBV29-1, the J call TRBJ2-1; TRBD2 agrees at 9 bases. CDR1 is SQVTM and CDR2 is ANQGSEA in the germline V gene. The V gene end was trimmed by 4 bases and the J gene end by 7 bases; junction bases not matched to a gene: 14. The CDR3 loop spans 16 amino acids. CDR3 residues: CSVGVRLAGVRNEQFF. The CDR3, as DNA: TGCAGCGTTGGGGTGCGGTTAGCGGGAGTTAGGAATGAGCAGTTCTTC.

Note on this clone: The junction differs from germline at one of its ends, possibly a read error. The chain carries TRBV7-7 and TRBJ1-2, with D hard to call. The CDR3 length is 12 residues. CDR1 SSHAT and CDR2 FNYEAQ come from the germline V gene (reference sequence). The CDR3 region is CASSSDQRGYTF. CDR3 nucleotide sequence: TGTGCTAGCAGCTCAGACCAGAGGGGCTACACCTTC.

The chain employs TRBV30 and TRBJ1-5, with 10 bases lining up with TRBD1. The germline CDR1 and CDR2 sequences are GTSNPN and SVGIG (reference sequence). Trimming cost V 3 bases and J 2 bases; bases outside gene matches: 4. CDR3 length equals 15 residues. The CDR3 sequence is CAWRAGTGGNQPQHF. CDR3 coding DNA: TGTGCCTGGAGAGCCGGGACAGGGGGCAATCAGCCCCAGCATTTT.

The chain links TRBV9 to TRBJ2-2; no definite D call. Germline values: CDR1 SGDLS, CDR2 YYNGEE. The CDR3 length is 14 residues. Trimming removed 0 bases from V and 8 bases from J, with 11 bases in between. The CDR3 loop reads CASSVDQSRGELFF. CDR3 sequence (DNA): TGTGCCAGCAGCGTAGATCAGTCCAGAGGGGAGCTGTTTTTT.

The rearrangement links TRBV27 to TRBJ1-2; 7 bases are shared with TRBD1. The CDR3 runs to 16 residues. The junction had 14 bases not matched to a gene; V was cut back by 6 bases and J by 4 bases. Looked up from germline, CDR1 is MNHEY and CDR2 is SMNVEV (reference sequence). The CDR3 nucleotides are TGTGCCAGCAGCGAGGCCAGGGGGGTTTTGTTCTATGGCTACACCTTC. Encoded protein: CASSEARGVLFYGYTF.

This chain joins TRBV27 and TRBJ1-2; the match to TRBD1 covers 7 bases. The CDR3 contains 15 residues. The germline gives CDR1 MNHEY, CDR2 SMNVEV (reference sequence). The V gene end was trimmed by 5 bases and the J gene end by 8 bases; junction bases not matched to a gene: 14. The CDR3 DNA sequence: TGTGCCAGCAGTCCCTTTCAGACAGGGTCTTGGGGCTACACCTTC. As protein: CASSPFQTGSWGYTF.

This clone was observed once. The chain carries TRBV10-3 and TRBJ1-1; D is ambiguous. The germline V and J ends were trimmed by 2 bases and 1 base, with 5 bases remaining between them. This CDR3 region has 13 residues. Germline CDR1 reads ENHRY; CDR2 reads SYGVKD. The CDR3 bases are TGTGCCATCAGTGAGGGAGGGAACACTGAAGCTTTCTTT. It is translated as CAISEGGNTEAFF.

The CDR3 loop is CASSPTLGLAGGRNEQFF. The CDR3 region has the DNA TGTGCCAGCAGCCCGACGCTTGGACTAGCGGGAGGGAGGAATGAGCAGTTCTTC. V is TRBV14 and J is TRBJ2-1; 15 bases align to TRBD2. V was clipped by 4 bases and J by 7 bases; unmatched bases: 11. The CDR3 runs to 18 residues. Germline V gene sequence: CDR1 SGHDN, CDR2 FVKESK.

About this clone itself: This specimen includes other DNA sequences encoding the same CDR3. V gene TRBV6-5 combines with J gene TRBJ1-4, with TRBD1 matching 9 bases. Trimming took 6 bases from V and 5 from J; bases not matched to a gene: 4. The CDR3 is 14 residues long. Looked up from germline, CDR1 is MNHEY and CDR2 is SVGAGI. The CDR3 DNA reads TGTGCCAGCAGGCCCGGACAGGGGAATGAAAAACTGTTTTTT. Translated, it gives CASRPGQGNEKLFF.

The sample holds a few counts of this clone. J is TRBJ1-1 and V is TRBV14, with D uncertain. The CDR3 is 15 amino acids. Germline V gene data show CDR1 as SGHDN and CDR2 as FVKESK. Trimming stripped 1 base from V and 2 bases from J, with 11 bases between. DNA for the CDR3: TGTGCCAGCAGCCAAGGCTCACGAGGTAACACTGAAGCTTTCTTT. Its protein product is CASSQGSRGNTEAFF. Drawing the rest from reference TRBV14 and TRBJ1-1, the complete variable domain is EAGVTQFPSHSVIEKGQTVTLRCDPISGHDNLYWYRRVMGKEIKFLLHFVKESKQDESGMPNNRFLAERTGGTYSTLKVQPAELEDSGVYFCASSQGSRGNTEAFFGQGTRLTVV.

The chain carries TRBV29-1 and TRBJ2-5; D perhaps matches TRBD1 (8 bases). The closer fit of TRBJ2-7 to the DNA end suggests the J call may be wrong. Per the germline V gene, CDR1 is SQVTM and CDR2 is ANQGSEA. CDR3 length equals 13 residues. In DNA form, the CDR3 reads TGCAGCGTTGCGGGGGGACAGGCTTACGAGCAGTACTTC. It translates to CSVAGGQAYEQYF.

The V and J genes are TRBV14 and TRBJ2-1, with a possible D match to TRBD2 (6 bases). This CDR3 comprises 16 residues. Germline-derived CDR1 and CDR2 are SGHDN and FVKESK. With 3 bases removed from V and 2 bases from J, the gap between germline ends came to 14 bases. The CDR3 reads CASSHIGTFPYNEQFF. For the CDR3, the DNA is TGTGCCAGCAGCCACATCGGGACTTTCCCCTACAATGAGCAGTTCTTC. Variable domain in full (rest from reference TRBV14 and TRBJ2-1): EAGVTQFPSHSVIEKGQTVTLRCDPISGHDNLYWYRRVMGKEIKFLLHFVKESKQDESGMPNNRFLAERTGGTYSTLKVQPAELEDSGVYFCASSHIGTFPYNEQFFGPGTRLTVL.

The chain has TRBV7-2 and TRBJ2-1; maybe TRBD1 (5 bases). V was trimmed by 4 bases and J by 9 bases, leaving 16 bases between them. This CDR3 has 14 amino acids. The germline V gene has CDR1 SGHTA and CDR2 FQGNSA. CDR3 coding DNA: TGTGCCAGCAGCTCCTCCCGACAGCAGGGTGAGCAGTTCTTC. Protein product: CASSSSRQQGEQFF.

The CDR3 region has the DNA TGTGCCAGCAGTTCCGACATCTTCTATGGCTACACCTTC. Encoded protein: CASSSDIFYGYTF. The gene calls are TRBV6-1 and TRBJ1-2; D is unclear. Germline CDR1 is MNHNS and CDR2 is SASEGT. V lost 5 bases to trimming and J lost 4 bases, with 11 bases between them. The CDR3 spans 13 residues.